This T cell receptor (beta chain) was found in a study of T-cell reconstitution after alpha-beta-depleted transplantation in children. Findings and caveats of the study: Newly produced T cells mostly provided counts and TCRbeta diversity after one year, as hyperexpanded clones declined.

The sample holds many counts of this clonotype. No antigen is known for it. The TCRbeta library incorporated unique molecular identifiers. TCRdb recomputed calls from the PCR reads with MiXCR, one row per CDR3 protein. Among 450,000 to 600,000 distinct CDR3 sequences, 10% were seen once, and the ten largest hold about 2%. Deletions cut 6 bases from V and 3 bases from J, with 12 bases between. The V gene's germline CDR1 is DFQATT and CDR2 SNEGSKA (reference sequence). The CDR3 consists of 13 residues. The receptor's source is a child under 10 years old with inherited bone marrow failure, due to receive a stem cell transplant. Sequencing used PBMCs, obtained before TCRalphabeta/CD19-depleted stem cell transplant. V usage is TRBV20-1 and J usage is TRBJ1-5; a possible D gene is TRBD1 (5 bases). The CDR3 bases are TGCAGTGCCGCGCAGGGATTCAATCAGCCCCAGCATTTT. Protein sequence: CSAAQGFNQPQHF.